The 10 T cell receptor beta chains in this list originate from one sample, sequenced in a study of blood T cells in healthy people across ages. A J-beta primer mix and a sample-barcoded 5' primer were used in a second PCR of about 7 to 12 cycles. MiXCR, applied by TCRdb to the 5' RACE reads, yields one record per CDR3 protein. The sample shows about 940,000 distinct CDR3 sequences, about 48% of them seen only once. The sequencing sample was made of blood. All receptors come from a man aged 25-40 years in good health.

The J gene is TRBJ2-1, the V gene TRBV5-1, with D perhaps matching TRBD1 (5 bases). TRBJ2-7 explains the end of the DNA better; the J call may be wrong. The CDR3 contains 15 residues. Germline values: CDR1 SGHRS, CDR2 YFSETQ. The CDR3 region has the DNA TGCGCCAGCAGCCAGATGGGGCAGGGATACAATGAGCAGTACTTC. It yields the protein CASSQMGQGYNEQYF.

Only a few counts were recorded for this clonotype. The chain uses TRBV30 and TRBJ2-7; D is unclear. Germline CDR1 and CDR2: GTSNPN and SVGIG (reference sequence). The CDR3 extends over 12 amino acids. The V gene lost 7 bases and the J gene lost 1 base, with 11 bases spanning the gap. In nucleotides, the CDR3 is TGTGCCTTTACCATGGAATCCTACGAGCAGTACTTC. Residues: CAFTMESYEQYF.

The rearrangement links TRBV2 to TRBJ1-4, with TRBD1 identical over 7 bases. Germline V gene lookup returns CDR1 SNHLY and CDR2 FYNNEI. With 8 bases clipped from V and 4 bases from J, the junction kept 4 bases outside the gene matches. The CDR3 extends over 13 amino acids. CDR3 DNA: TGTGCCAGCCACGGACAGGATAATGAAAAACTGTTTTTT. Its translation is CASHGQDNEKLFF.

The chain recombines TRBV20-1 with TRBJ2-5, with unresolved D. CDR3 length equals 15 residues. Trimming pared 1 base from V and 11 bases from J, leaving 23 bases between. CDR1 is DFQATT, CDR2 SNEGSKA, per germline (reference sequence). CDR3 residues: CSARVGRFSYVEQYF. The DNA of the CDR3 is TGCAGTGCTAGAGTCGGCAGATTTTCTTACGTTGAGCAGTACTTC.

This clonotype came up a few times. The rearrangement links TRBV20-1 to TRBJ2-3, with D possibly TRBD2 on 5 matching bases. The CDR3 extends over 13 amino acids. V lost 5 bases and J 4 bases, leaving 13 bases between the germline ends. The germline gives CDR1 DFQATT, CDR2 SNEGSKA (reference sequence). CDR3 residues: CSARLHVADTQYF. CDR3 DNA sequence: TGCAGTGCTCGACTACATGTTGCAGATACGCAGTATTTT.

This clonotype was observed a handful of times. V gene TRBV27 combines with J gene TRBJ2-1; D possibly corresponds to TRBD1 (5 bases). The CDR3 has 13 amino acids. V lost 3 bases and J 8 bases, leaving 11 bases between the germline ends. Looked up from germline, CDR1 is MNHEY and CDR2 is SMNVEV (reference sequence). CDR3 nucleotide sequence: TGTGCCAGCAGTTTCGAAGGGGCCGATGAGCAGTTCTTC. Protein: CASSFEGADEQFF.

This CDR3 reads CASSLCMGEQFF. The CDR3 DNA sequence: TGCGCCAGCAGCTTGTGCATGGGAGAGCAGTTCTTC. This chain uses TRBV5-1 with TRBJ2-1; no definite D call. CDR3 size: 12 residues. Per the germline V gene, CDR1 is SGHRS and CDR2 is YFSETQ. Trimming took off 1 base at V and 10 bases at J, with 9 bases between the two ends.

This rearrangement joins TRBV28 to TRBJ2-7, with TRBD2 matching 13 bases. V lost 6 bases to trimming and J lost 4 bases; unmatched junction nucleotides: 0. Looked up from germline, CDR1 is MDHEN and CDR2 is SYDVKM. This CDR3 is 13 amino acids long. CDR3 sequence reads: CASRTSGRYEQYF. The CDR3 DNA is TGTGCCAGCAGGACTAGCGGGAGGTACGAGCAGTACTTC.

J is TRBJ2-7 and V is TRBV24-1; 8 bases agree with TRBD1. The CDR3 loop spans 15 amino acids. CDR1 KGHDR and CDR2 SFDVKD come from the germline V gene. Germline trimming cut 2 bases from V and 2 bases from J; bases unmatched to any gene: 4. The CDR3 region is CATSDSEGQAYEQYF. CDR3 sequence (DNA): TGTGCCACCAGTGATTCCGAGGGACAGGCCTACGAGCAGTACTTC.

The V and J genes are TRBV10-3 and TRBJ2-1, with 9 bases lining up with TRBD2. The germline CDR1 and CDR2 sequences are ENHRY and SYGVKD. The trim removed 3 bases at V and 4 bases at J, leaving 7 bases unmatched. The CDR3 length is 16 residues. The CDR3, as DNA: TGTGCCATCAGTGACCTTAGCGGGAGAAATTACAATGAGCAGTTCTTC. Translating gives CAISDLSGRNYNEQFF.